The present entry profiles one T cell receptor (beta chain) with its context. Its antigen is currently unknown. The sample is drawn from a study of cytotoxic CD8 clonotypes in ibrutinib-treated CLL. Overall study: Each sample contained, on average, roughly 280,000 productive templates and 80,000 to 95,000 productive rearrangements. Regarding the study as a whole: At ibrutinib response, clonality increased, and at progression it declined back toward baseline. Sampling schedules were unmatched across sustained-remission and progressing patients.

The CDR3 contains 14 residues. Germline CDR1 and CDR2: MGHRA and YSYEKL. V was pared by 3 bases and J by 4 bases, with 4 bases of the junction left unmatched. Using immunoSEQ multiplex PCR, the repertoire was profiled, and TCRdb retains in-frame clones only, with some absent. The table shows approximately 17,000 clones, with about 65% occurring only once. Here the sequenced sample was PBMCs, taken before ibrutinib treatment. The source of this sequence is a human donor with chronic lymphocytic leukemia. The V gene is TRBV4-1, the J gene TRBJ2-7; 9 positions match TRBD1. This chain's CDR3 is CASSHVGTGYEQYF. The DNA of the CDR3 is TGCGCCAGCAGCCATGTCGGGACAGGGTACGAGCAGTACTTC.